The clone carrying this T cell receptor (beta chain) showed up just a few times. Its antigen is undetermined. Germline CDR1 is SGDLS and CDR2 is YYNGEE. Trimming left V 0 bases short and J 1 base short, with 10 bases between. The CDR3 contains 15 residues. Amplification targeted TCR beta CDR3 regions from RNA transcripts. The TCR CDR3 was amplified in a first-round RT-PCR using the HTBI primer set. Each CDR3 protein gets one entry after TCRdb re-called the multiplex PCR reads with MiXCR. Here the sample spans about 520,000 distinct CDR3 sequences, around a quarter being singletons. The data stem from a study of T cells in Graves' hyperthyroidism and ophthalmopathy. In the study overall: Specimen type is peripheral blood, collected at initial diagnosis prior to any treatment. Notes on the study in general: Clonotypes that were expanded in thyroid above 0.001 mostly appeared in blood too.

V and J are TRBV9 and TRBJ1-1; D unresolved. Sequenced input: blood. This sequence originates from a woman in her twenties or thirties with Graves' ophthalmopathy. CDR3 bases: TGTGCCAGCAGCGTAGCACCACCGGAGAACACTGAAGCTTTCTTT. Its translation is CASSVAPPENTEAFF. Based on the CDR3 plus reference TRBV9 and TRBJ1-1, the full variable domain is DSGVTQTPKHLITATGQRVTLRCSPRSGDLSVYWYQQSLDQGLQFLIQYYNGEERAKGNILERFSAQQFPDLHSELNLSSLELGDSALYFCASSVAPPENTEAFFGQGTRLTVV.